Each of the 30 T cell receptor beta chains below was sequenced from the same sample in a study of regulatory T cells in long-lasting Graves disease. Time point indicated: newly diagnosed GD, antithyroid drugs for less than 3 months. Isolated PBMC RNA provided the starting material for the TCR library. Libraries of TCR beta came from iRepertoire HTBI primers plus Arm-PCR of CDR3 regions. TCRdb fed the multiplex PCR reads into MiXCR, producing one record per CDR3 protein. The sample has about 310,000 distinct CDR3 sequences; more than 15% are singletons. The sequenced sample was peripheral blood mononuclear cells (PBMCs), obtained at new diagnosis, from a patient treated with antithyroid drugs. The receptors here all came from a female donor with Graves disease.

This clonotype was observed at least ten times. The J gene is TRBJ1-1, the V gene TRBV10-3; D perhaps matches TRBD1 (5 bases). Germline loops: CDR1 ENHRY, CDR2 SYGVKD. The CDR3 consists of 12 residues. The V and J ends lost 11 bases and 2 bases respectively, with 12 bases between them. CDR3 nucleotide sequence: TGTGCCTCTCAGGGATCCAACACTGAAGCTTTCTTT. Amino acids: CASQGSNTEAFF.

This clonotype has a count of ten or more. This chain connects TRBV28 to TRBJ2-2; 9 bases match TRBD1. V lost 8 bases, J lost 1 base, and 14 bases stayed unmatched. This CDR3 contains 18 residues. The germline gives CDR1 MDHEN, CDR2 SYDVKM. The CDR3 sequence is CASYGPGTGFRNTGELFF. CDR3 in DNA: TGTGCCAGCTATGGTCCCGGGACAGGGTTTAGGAACACCGGGGAGCTGTTTTTT.

V and J are TRBV5-1 and TRBJ2-5; 7 bases align to TRBD1. Germline V gene data show CDR1 as SGHRS and CDR2 as YFSETQ. The V and J ends lost 2 bases and 5 bases, in that order; junction bases with no gene match: 6. This CDR3 spans 14 amino acids. CDR3 nucleotide sequence: TGCGCCAGCAGCTTTAGGACAGGTTGGGAGACCCAGTACTTC. Translation: CASSFRTGWETQYF. Supplemented by reference TRBV5-1 and TRBJ2-5, the full variable domain reads KAGVTQTPRYLIKTRGQQVTLSCSPISGHRSVSWYQQTPGQGLQFLFEYFSETQRNKGNFPGRFSGRQFSNSRSEMNVSTLELGDSALYLCASSFRTGWETQYFGPGTRLLVL.

This clonotype was detected many times. The rearrangement uses TRBV19 and TRBJ2-1, with 11 bases matching TRBD2. Germline-derived CDR1 and CDR2 are LNHDA and SQIVND (reference sequence). V was clipped by 3 bases and J by 1 base; unmatched bases: 2. The CDR3 loop spans 16 amino acids. CDR3 bases: TGTGCCAGTAGTATCTCTAGCGGGGGGTCCTACAATGAGCAGTTCTTC. Its translation: CASSISSGGSYNEQFF.

J is TRBJ2-5 and V is TRBV12-3 or TRBV12-4; maybe TRBD1 (6 bases). The V gene lost 2 bases and the J gene lost 4 bases, with 17 bases spanning the gap. The length of the CDR3 is 16 residues. As DNA, the CDR3 is TGTGCCAGCAGTTTAAAAGGGGGTGTCAGGTCAGAGACCCAGTACTTC. Residues: CASSLKGGVRSETQYF.

The chain carries TRBV12-3 or TRBV12-4 and TRBJ2-7, with a possible D match to TRBD2 (5 bases). This CDR3 has 13 amino acids. The ends were cut back, 8 bases at V and 5 bases at J, with 16 bases in the middle. The DNA for the CDR3 is TGTGCCAGCTCCCCCTTGAGGAGGAACGAGCAGTACTTC. Protein product: CASSPLRRNEQYF.

This chain joins TRBV19 and TRBJ1-2, with D unclear. V lost 5 bases and J 1 base, leaving 23 bases between the germline ends. There are 18 residues in the CDR3. The V gene's germline CDR1 is LNHDA and CDR2 SQIVND (reference sequence). The CDR3 loop is CASSSQIRPAGGNYGYTF. The CDR3 DNA reads as TGTGCCAGTAGTTCCCAAATCCGTCCGGCAGGCGGTAACTATGGCTACACCTTC.

This clonotype was seen at least ten times. This sequence joins TRBV30 and TRBJ1-1; TRBD1 might be the D (5 bases). This CDR3 is built from 15 residues. V shed 0 bases and J shed 1 base, with 12 bases lying between them. Germline-derived CDR1 and CDR2 are GTSNPN and SVGIG (reference sequence). The CDR3 DNA reads TGTGCCTGGAGTGTAACCCAGGGTACGAACACTGAAGCTTTCTTT. Amino acids: CAWSVTQGTNTEAFF.

This clonotype was detected many times. The rearrangement uses TRBV24-1 and TRBJ2-3; 8 bases align to TRBD2. This CDR3 has 17 residues. Germline CDR1 reads KGHDR; CDR2 reads SFDVKD. Unmatched junction bases numbered 6, after V lost 0 bases and J lost 2 bases. CDR3 residues: CATSDLRQRENTDTQYF. The CDR3 nucleotides read TGTGCCACCAGTGATTTGCGTCAGCGGGAGAACACAGATACGCAGTATTTT.

The V gene is TRBV27, the J gene TRBJ2-2; 10 bases map to TRBD1. Germline lookup yields CDR1 MNHEY and CDR2 SMNVEV (reference sequence). Trimming took 2 bases from V and 3 from J; bases not matched to a gene: 6. There are 17 residues in the CDR3. For the CDR3, the DNA is TGTGCCAGCAGTTTAAAACCGGGACAGGGGTACACCGGGGAGCTGTTTTTT. It translates to CASSLKPGQGYTGELFF.

This clonotype was counted a few times. The chain joins TRBV19 to TRBJ1-6; 8 bases agree with TRBD1. CDR3 length equals 16 residues. J was trimmed by 4 bases and V by 5 bases; bases with no gene match: 7. Germline V lookup: CDR1 LNHDA, CDR2 SQIVND (reference sequence). The CDR3 spells CASSAPGGRYNSPLHF. In DNA, the CDR3 is TGTGCCAGTAGTGCCCCAGGGGGCAGGTATAATTCACCCCTCCACTTT.

V is TRBV3-1 and J is TRBJ2-7; D is perhaps TRBD2 (6 bases). Trimming stripped 1 base from V and 0 bases from J, with 10 bases between. CDR1 LGHDT and CDR2 YNNKEL come from the germline V gene (reference sequence). The CDR3 spans 15 residues. The CDR3 DNA follows: TGTGCCAGCAGCCAAGCGGGACTCCTCTCCTACGAGCAGTACTTC. Amino acids: CASSQAGLLSYEQYF.

This clonotype was observed many times. The CDR3 loop is CAWSSSSSEAFF. The CDR3 bases are TGTGCCTGGTCAAGCTCGTCTTCTGAAGCTTTCTTT. The chain recombines TRBV30 with TRBJ1-1; D unresolved. The CDR3 loop spans 12 amino acids. The V end lost 5 bases, the J end lost 6 bases, and 13 bases lay between the germline ends. Germline lookup yields CDR1 GTSNPN and CDR2 SVGIG (reference sequence).

This clonotype was observed at least ten times. The chain is built from TRBV12-3 or TRBV12-4 and TRBJ2-5; tentatively, D is TRBD2 (5 bases). Trimming removed 6 bases at V and 1 base at J, with 12 bases between. The CDR3 extends over 14 amino acids. In DNA form, the CDR3 reads TGTGCCAGCAGGGATAGCGTATCCCAAGAGACCCAGTACTTC. Its protein is CASRDSVSQETQYF.

The table lists this clonotype with many counts. V gene TRBV20-1 combines with J gene TRBJ2-5, with 10 nucleotides matching TRBD2. CDR1 and CDR2 (germline): DFQATT, SNEGSKA (reference sequence). The CDR3 covers 14 residues. The trim removed 3 bases at V and 5 bases at J, leaving 6 bases unmatched. DNA of the CDR3: TGCAGTGCTAGGGGAGCGGGAGGGTTGGAGACCCAGTACTTC. The encoded protein is CSARGAGGLETQYF.

This clonotype was picked up many times. The V gene is TRBV12-3 or TRBV12-4, the J gene TRBJ1-6; D is possibly TRBD1 (5 bases). V was trimmed by 6 bases and J by 7 bases, leaving 10 bases between them. This CDR3 is built from 13 residues. The CDR3 sequence: CASSRDLNSPLHF. DNA for the CDR3: TGTGCCAGCAGCAGGGACCTAAATTCACCCCTCCACTTT.

There are many counts of this clonotype. This chain links TRBV12-3 or TRBV12-4 with TRBJ2-2, with no clear D. The CDR3 loop spans 13 amino acids. V lost 5 bases to trimming and J lost 6 bases, with 10 bases between them. This CDR3 is CASSPQPAGELFF. As DNA, the CDR3 is TGTGCCAGCAGTCCCCAACCAGCCGGGGAGCTGTTTTTT.

This clonotype showed up many times. The chain carries TRBV4-1 and TRBJ1-1; D not certain. V was shortened by 2 bases and J by 1 base, with 5 bases between the two germline ends. Germline V lookup: CDR1 MGHRA, CDR2 YSYEKL. This CDR3 comprises 13 residues. The CDR3 DNA sequence: TGCGCCAGCAGCCAACTAAAGAACACTGAAGCTTTCTTT. Its translation: CASSQLKNTEAFF.

This clonotype has ten or more counts. V usage is TRBV20-1 and J usage is TRBJ1-3; 7 positions agree with TRBD1. The CDR3 has 15 amino acids. Germline CDR1 reads DFQATT; CDR2 reads SNEGSKA (reference sequence). V gave up 0 bases and J gave up 4 bases; unmatched junction bases: 6. CDR3 residues: CSAREPTGSGNTIYF. The CDR3 nucleotides are TGCAGTGCTAGAGAACCGACAGGGTCCGGAAACACCATATATTTT.

The chain links TRBV19 to TRBJ2-5, with 12 bases fitting TRBD2. The CDR3 is 15 amino acids. Germline lookup yields CDR1 LNHDA and CDR2 SQIVND (reference sequence). V trimming: 4 bases; J trimming: 1 base; junction bases outside the gene matches: 1. CDR3 loop: CASSTSGRAQETQYF. In nucleotides, the CDR3 is TGTGCCAGTAGTACTAGCGGGAGGGCCCAAGAGACCCAGTACTTC.

There are many counts of this clonotype. This chain joins TRBV28 and TRBJ1-1; D possibly corresponds to TRBD1 (6 bases). The CDR3 covers 15 residues. Trimming shortened V by 5 bases and J by 4 bases, and 17 bases separated the two germline ends. Looked up from germline, CDR1 is MDHEN and CDR2 is SYDVKM. CDR3 in amino acids: CASSPPHREGTEAFF. The DNA for the CDR3 is TGTGCCAGCAGTCCCCCCCACAGGGAGGGCACTGAAGCTTTCTTT.

Many counts were recorded for this clonotype. This chain uses TRBV12-3 or TRBV12-4 with TRBJ2-1, with D possibly matching TRBD2 (5 bases). The J call may be incorrect, as the DNA end agrees better with TRBJ2-5. The CDR3 runs to 14 residues. The CDR3 sequence is CASNPSAGPLTQYF. The CDR3 bases are TGTGCCAGCAATCCGAGTGCGGGTCCACTGACCCAGTACTTC.

With respect to this clonotype: Just one base apart from a much larger clone, this may be a read error. Because it lacks the conserved phenylalanine or tryptophan at the end, this CDR3 is likely a read error. J is TRBJ2-7 and V is TRBV6-9; 9 bases are shared with TRBD1. Germline V CDR1 and CDR2: MNHGY, SVAAGI. With 1 base clipped from V and 2 bases from J, the junction kept 0 bases outside the gene matches. This CDR3 has 14 residues. The CDR3 region is CASSYYRGPYEQYI. The DNA of the CDR3 is TGTGCCAGCAGTTATTACAGGGGGCCCTACGAGCAGTACATC.

This clonotype occurred many times. The chain joins TRBV20-1 to TRBJ1-1; no clear D. The ends were cut back, 0 bases at V and 5 bases at J, with 10 bases in the middle. The CDR3 sequence is 13 residues long. Looked up from germline, CDR1 is DFQATT and CDR2 is SNEGSKA (reference sequence). CDR3 loop: CSARDEVGTEAFF. CDR3 nucleotides: TGCAGTGCTAGAGATGAAGTGGGGACTGAAGCTTTCTTT.

This clonotype was counted only a few times. This rearrangement joins TRBV5-6 to TRBJ1-6, with 9 bases that match TRBD1. Germline assignment: CDR1 SGHDT and CDR2 YYEEEE. The CDR3 spans 15 residues. Germline trimming cut 5 bases from V and 9 bases from J; bases unmatched to any gene: 9. The CDR3 region has the DNA TGTGCCAGCAGGGTACAGGGGGCGACGGGTTCACCCCTCCACTTT. Translated, it gives CASRVQGATGSPLHF.

There are many counts of this clonotype. The rearrangement joins TRBV19 to TRBJ2-3, with 10 nucleotides matching TRBD2. V trimming: 3 bases; J trimming: 2 bases; junction bases outside the gene matches: 2. The CDR3 consists of 15 residues. Germline-derived CDR1 and CDR2 are LNHDA and SQIVND (reference sequence). CDR3 sequence (DNA): TGTGCCAGTAGTATTCTAGCGGGAGCCACAGATACGCAGTATTTT. Encoded protein: CASSILAGATDTQYF.

This chain joins TRBV10-3 and TRBJ1-4, with D unresolved. V was pared by 4 bases and J by 6 bases, with 12 bases between. This CDR3 comprises 14 residues. In germline, CDR1 is ENHRY, CDR2 SYGVKD. CDR3 in amino acids: CAISGELDDEKLFF. CDR3 nucleotide sequence: TGTGCCATCAGTGGAGAGCTGGATGATGAAAAACTGTTTTTT.

This clonotype occurred many times. The V gene is TRBV12-3 or TRBV12-4, the J gene TRBJ2-5; perhaps TRBD1 as D (6 bases). Trimming stripped 5 bases from V and 2 bases from J, with 18 bases between. The CDR3 covers 16 residues. The CDR3 DNA is TGTGCCAGCAGTAGCGTTTCGAGGACAGAACAAGAGACCCAGTACTTC. Amino acids: CASSSVSRTEQETQYF.

In this sample, this clonotype turned up many times. This chain uses TRBV28 with TRBJ2-7, with 7 bases identical to TRBD2. V gave up 0 bases and J gave up 7 bases; unmatched junction bases: 6. Germline assignment: CDR1 MDHEN and CDR2 SYDVKM. This CDR3 region has 14 residues. The CDR3 region is CASSLWAGEREQYF. CDR3 coding DNA: TGTGCCAGCAGTTTATGGGCGGGAGAAAGAGAGCAGTACTTC.

The table lists this clonotype with many counts. The chain uses TRBV18 and TRBJ1-1; a weak D match, TRBD1 (6 bases). The CDR3 length is 15 residues. The germline V gene encodes CDR1 KGHSH and CDR2 LQKENI. V was trimmed by 5 bases and J by 1 base, leaving 14 bases between them. As DNA, the CDR3 is TGTGCCAGCTCATTGGGGGGCCCTCGGAACACTGAAGCTTTCTTT. It translates to CASSLGGPRNTEAFF.